This passage covers 13 T cell receptor beta chains from one sample sequenced in a study of Ad26.COV2.S vaccination and SARS-CoV-2 variants. As to treatment: some 19 received Ad26.COV2.S at low or high dose, single or two shots; about 5 received placebo; per-sample allocation not given. Sampling occurred on day 63 after the first vaccine or placebo injection. Measured with immunoSEQ multiplex PCR; TCRdb has only the in-frame clones, and not every one. The table includes a few hundred thousand clones, 88% detected once. The starting material was peripheral blood, obtained in a trial of Ad26.COV2.S vaccine versus placebo. The receptors were sampled from a person between 18 and 59 years old who received the Ad26.COV2.S COVID-19 vaccine or a placebo.

The chain employs TRBV18 and TRBJ2-7, with 7 nucleotides matching TRBD1. Germline V gives CDR1 KGHSH, CDR2 LQKENI. J lost 3 bases, V lost 1 base, and 0 bases had no gene match. The CDR3 covers 13 residues. The CDR3: CASSPRDSYEQYF. CDR3 DNA sequence: TGTGCCAGCTCACCACGGGACAGCTACGAGCAGTACTTC.

This chain links TRBV5-4 with TRBJ2-3; 8 bases fit TRBD2. Germline lookup yields CDR1 SGHNT and CDR2 YYREEE (reference sequence). CDR3 size: 13 residues. Unmatched junction bases numbered 0, after V lost 0 bases and J lost 6 bases. The chain's CDR3 is CASSLVAGDTQYF. The CDR3 bases are TGTGCCAGCAGCTTGGTAGCGGGGGATACGCAGTATTTT. The full variable domain, rest sourced from reference TRBV5-4 and TRBJ2-3, is ETGVTQSPTHLIKTRGQQVTLRCSSQSGHNTVSWYQQALGQGPQFIFQYYREEENGRGNFPPRFSGLQFPNYSSELNVNALELDDSALYLCASSLVAGDTQYFGPGTRLTVL.

This clone was recorded only once. The chain is built from TRBV21-1 and TRBJ2-7; TRBD2, the D gene given by the table, was not confirmed from the DNA. TRBV21-1 is an annotated pseudogene. The CDR3 totals 17 residues. CDR3 in DNA: TGTGCCAGCAGGCGGGGGGTGGACAGCTACCCTTCCTACGAGCAGTACTTC. It translates to CASRRGVDSYPSYEQYF.

J is TRBJ1-1 and V is TRBV4-2, with no clear D. Trimming pared 2 bases from V and 0 bases from J, leaving 10 bases between. CDR1 LGHNA and CDR2 YNFKEQ come from the germline V gene. This CDR3 is built from 15 residues. CDR3 sequence reads: CASSQFQTLNTEAFF. In DNA, the CDR3 is TGTGCCAGCAGCCAATTTCAGACTCTGAACACTGAAGCTTTCTTT.

This clone has just one count. The chain is built from TRBV9 and TRBJ2-5; the match to TRBD2 covers 7 bases. This CDR3 contains 15 residues. With V trimmed by 3 bases and J by 4 bases, 9 bases remained unmatched. Germline loops: CDR1 SGDLS, CDR2 YYNGEE. This chain's CDR3 is CASSATTSSAETQYF. The CDR3 region has the DNA TGTGCCAGCAGCGCCACGACTAGCAGCGCAGAGACCCAGTACTTC.

V usage is TRBV18 and J usage is TRBJ2-1; the match to TRBD1 covers 9 bases. Per germline, CDR1 KGHSH and CDR2 LQKENI. The ends lost 4 bases at V and 8 bases at J; junction bases unmatched: 9. This CDR3 contains 15 residues. CDR3 DNA sequence: TGTGCCAGCTCACTGCCGGGACAGGGCTTCCATGAGCAGTTCTTC. Its translation is CASSLPGQGFHEQFF.

About this clone itself: The sample contains more than one DNA sequence encoding this CDR3. DNA of the CDR3: TGCAGTGCGAGTTATGGCTACACCTTC. Amino acids: CSASYGYTF. The rearrangement links TRBV20-1 to TRBJ1-2; D not resolved. Germline CDR1 reads DFQATT; CDR2 reads SNEGSKA (reference sequence). CDR3 length: 9 amino acids. V was pared by 6 bases and J by 5 bases, with 4 bases between.

This chain uses TRBV7-8 with TRBJ2-5; D unclear. The CDR3 contains 14 residues. V was pared by 1 base and J by 4 bases, with 10 bases between. Germline V gene data show CDR1 as SGHVS and CDR2 as FQNEAQ. The CDR3 nucleotides read TGTGCCAGCAGCTTAGATTCTGGGGTAGAGACCCAGTACTTC. It encodes CASSLDSGVETQYF.

As regards this clone: The sample contains more than one DNA sequence encoding this CDR3. The chain carries TRBV11-3 and TRBJ2-1; D not resolved. Germline assignment: CDR1 SGHNT and CDR2 YENEEA. The CDR3 sequence is 14 residues long. The V gene lost 0 bases and the J gene lost 3 bases, with 6 bases spanning the gap. The CDR3 DNA sequence: TGTGCCAGCAGCTTAGAGGGCGGCTACAATGAGCAGTTCTTC. This gives the protein CASSLEGGYNEQFF.

V is TRBV4-1 and J is TRBJ2-1, with D hard to call. CDR3 length: 14 amino acids. Germline V gene lookup returns CDR1 MGHRA and CDR2 YSYEKL. V lost 4 bases and J 4 bases, leaving 11 bases between the germline ends. The chain's CDR3 is CASSLNDGYNEQFF. In nucleotides, the CDR3 is TGCGCCAGCAGCCTAAACGACGGTTACAATGAGCAGTTCTTC.

The V gene is TRBV6-2 or TRBV6-3, the J gene TRBJ2-3, with no clear D. Germline V CDR1 and CDR2: MNHEY, SVGEGT. Trimming took 6 bases from V and 2 from J, leaving 12 bases between them. CDR3 length: 14 residues. The chain's CDR3 is CASSSVRVTDTQYF. Here the CDR3 DNA reads TGTGCCAGCAGCTCGGTTAGGGTCACAGATACGCAGTATTTT.

This clone was observed a single time. The rearrangement links TRBV3-1 (or the pseudogene TRBV3-2) to TRBJ2-7; D not resolved. There are 11 residues in the CDR3. V was shortened by 2 bases and J by 3 bases, with 2 bases between the two germline ends. Germline V gives CDR1 LGHDT, CDR2 YNNKEL (reference sequence). In DNA form, the CDR3 reads TGTGCCAGCAGCCAAATCTACGAGCAGTACTTC. Its protein product is CASSQIYEQYF.

CDR3 nucleotide sequence: TGTGCCAGCAGCTCTATTCCGGGACCCCTAGCCAAAAACATTCAGTACTTC. Its protein is CASSSIPGPLAKNIQYF. The chain uses TRBV7-9 and TRBJ2-4; D may correspond to TRBD1 or TRBD2 (5 bases each). Looked up from germline, CDR1 is SEHNR and CDR2 is FQNEAQ (reference sequence). CDR3 length equals 17 residues. Trimming left V 4 bases short and J 0 bases short, with 16 bases between.